This TCR beta chain was sequenced for a study of OX40 agonist ivuxolimab in advanced cancers. Libraries were prepared by immunoSEQ multiplex PCR; TCRdb keeps only in-frame clonotypes and omits some of them. Here the sample spans tens of thousands of clones, around 86% being singletons. This clone was detected once. V was trimmed by 0 bases and J by 7 bases, leaving 13 bases between them. Germline CDR1 reads SGDLS; CDR2 reads YYNGEE. The CDR3 runs 15 residues. The sample consisted of CD4+ or CD8+ T cells sorted from blood, taken in a trial of the OX40 agonist ivuxolimab. The source is an adult with an advanced solid tumor such as melanoma, head and neck, liver or kidney cancer. V usage is TRBV9 and J usage is TRBJ1-4; D gene uncertain. In nucleotides, the CDR3 is TGTGCCAGCAGCGTAGGAGTCAAAGAAAGTGAAAAACTGTTTTTT. Translation gives CASSVGVKESEKLFF.